The rows below give T cell receptor beta chains drawn from one sample of a study of OX40 agonist ivuxolimab in advanced cancers. Clones were sequenced by immunoSEQ multiplex PCR, and TCRdb holds only the in-frame ones, with some missing. The sample holds approximately 26,000 clones, about 88% seen once. The sample here was CD4+ or CD8+ T cells sorted from blood, taken in a trial of the OX40 agonist ivuxolimab. The receptors were sampled from an adult with an advanced solid tumor such as melanoma, head and neck, liver or kidney cancer. The CDR3 runs from the conserved cysteine through the conserved F or W. A D gene is named only where the DNA matches it firmly. Size tells how often a clone was seen (once, few, many) or the class of an expanded clone, and some rows leave it out.

D	V	size	J	DNA	CDR3
TRBD2	TRBV4-1	few	TRBJ2-7	TGCGCCAGCAGCCAAGCGGGGGACCGGGACTACCGATCCTACGAGCAGTACTTC	CASSQAGDRDYRSYEQYF
TRBD1	TRBV13	.	TRBJ1-1	TGTGCCAGCAGCCCAAGTCCCGGGACAGGGTGGGGAGACACTGAAGCTTTCTTT	CASSPSPGTGWGDTEAFF
TRBD2	TRBV19	once	TRBJ2-1	TGTGCCAGTAGTATATTGTTAGCGGGAAACAATGAGCAGTTCTTC	CASSILLAGNNEQFF
TRBD1	TRBV28	.	TRBJ1-4	TGTGCCAGCAGCAAACAGGGGGCTAGAACTAATGAAAAACTGTTTTTT	CASSKQGARTNEKLFF
.	TRBV4-1	.	TRBJ2-7	TGCGCCAGCAGCCAAGTGAAAACCTACGAGCAGTACTTC	CASSQVKTYEQYF
.	TRBV30	.	TRBJ1-5	TGTGCCTGGAGTGGGACAGTCTATAGCAATCAGCCCCAGCATTTT	CAWSGTVYSNQPQHF
.	TRBV7-9	.	TRBJ2-5	TGTGCCAGCAGCCCGCCGGGGACGTCTCGAGAGACCCAGTACTTC	CASSPPGTSRETQYF
TRBD1	TRBV13	.	TRBJ2-7	TGTGCCAGCAGCTTAAGGGACAGAACCTACGAGCAGTACTTC	CASSLRDRTYEQYF
.	TRBV27	.	TRBJ2-7	TGTGCCAGCAGTTTTTTAGGATCCTCCTACGAGCAGTACTTC	CASSFLGSSYEQYF
TRBD1	TRBV15	.	TRBJ1-5	TGTGCCACCAGCAGAAGGAGACAGGGGAATCAGCCCCAGCATTTT	CATSRRRQGNQPQHF
TRBD2	TRBV11-2	.	TRBJ2-1	TGTGCCAGCAGCTTCGGGACTAGCCTATCCTACAATGAGCAGTTCTTC	CASSFGTSLSYNEQFF
.	TRBV2	.	TRBJ2-7	TGTGCCAGCAGCCCCGGGGAATTGGGCGGGTCCTACGAGCAGTACTTC	CASSPGELGGSYEQYF
.	TRBV4-3	.	TRBJ2-7	TGCGCCAGCAGCCAAGAAAAAGGGGCCTCCTACGAGCAGTACTTC	CASSQEKGASYEQYF
.	TRBV6-5	.	TRBJ2-7	TGTGCCAGCATCCAAGGGTCTCAGGGGTCGGGTGAGCAGTACTTC	CASIQGSQGSGEQYF
.	TRBV7-2	.	TRBJ2-7	TGTGCCAGCAGCGCCGGCGACGACACGGACCCCTACGAGCAGTACTTC	CASSAGDDTDPYEQYF
TRBD2	TRBV5-1	.	TRBJ2-3	TGCGCCAGCAGCGACGGAACTAGCGGGAGGGCCGGCACAGATACGCAGTATTTT	CASSDGTSGRAGTDTQYF
.	TRBV29-1	.	TRBJ2-1	TGCAGCGTTGAGGAGCAGTACAGCAATGAGCAGTTCTTC	CSVEEQYSNEQFF
TRBD2	TRBV27	.	TRBJ2-1	TGTGCCAGCAGTTGGTCTAGCGGGAGCGGTTTCAGAAATGAGCAGTTCTTC	CASSWSSGSGFRNEQFF
TRBD1	TRBV28	.	TRBJ2-7	TGTGCCAGCAGCCCCGCCGACGGACAGGGGGATAATAAGCAGTACTTC	CASSPADGQGDNKQYF
.	TRBV7-7	.	TRBJ2-3	TGTGCTAGCAGCTTTGATCTGGGCTCCACGCAGTATTTT	CASSFDLGSTQYF
.	TRBV6-5	.	TRBJ2-7	TGTGCCAGCAGTTTAGGCGGTGGGTCCTACGAGCAGTACTTC	CASSLGGGSYEQYF
TRBD2	TRBV23-1	.	TRBJ2-2	TGCGCCAGCAGTCATACCGAGCGGGAGTGGGGCGGGGAGCTGTTTTTT	CASSHTEREWGGELFF
TRBD2	TRBV11-2	.	TRBJ2-1	TGTGCCAGCAGCTCCGCGGGACTAGCGGGTGACAATGAGCAGTTCTTC	CASSSAGLAGDNEQFF
TRBD1	TRBV5-1	.	TRBJ2-7	TGCGCCAGCAGCTCCACAGGGGTCAGCGAGCAGTACTTC	CASSSTGVSEQYF
TRBD1	TRBV9	.	TRBJ2-1	TGTGCCAGCAGCGTGAACAGGGGAAATGAGCAGTTCTTC	CASSVNRGNEQFF
.	TRBV7-9	.	TRBJ2-5	TGTGCCAGCAGCTTGGAGGGGCAAGAGACCCAGTACTTC	CASSLEGQETQYF
.	TRBV4-1	.	TRBJ2-7	TGCGCCAGCAGCCTGTTGAAGGGAGGCTACGAGCAGTACTTC	CASSLLKGGYEQYF
TRBD1	TRBV6-6	.	TRBJ2-3	TGTGCCAGCACCCCCGGACAGGGCCGCACAGATACGCAGTATTTT	CASTPGQGRTDTQYF
.	TRBV29-1	.	TRBJ2-7	TGCAGCGTTGGGAGGGACAGCTCCTACGAGCAGTACTTC	CSVGRDSSYEQYF
.	TRBV28	.	TRBJ1-2	TGTGCCAGCAGTTTAAGGGCCAGGTGGAACTATGGCTACACCTTC	CASSLRARWNYGYTF
.	TRBV15	.	TRBJ1-2	TGTGCCACCAGCAGAGATGGGGGCGCCTATGGCTACACCTTC	CATSRDGGAYGYTF
TRBD2	TRBV10-3	.	TRBJ2-1	TGTGCCATTTCCCCGCTAACTAGCGGGCCGAACTCCTACAATGAGCAGTTCTTC	CAISPLTSGPNSYNEQFF
.	TRBV28	.	TRBJ2-7	TGTGCCAGCAGTTTTAAGCACGCTGGTTCCTACGAGCAGTACTTC	CASSFKHAGSYEQYF
.	TRBV7-9	.	TRBJ2-3	TGTGCCAGCAGCTCTCGAGGGGGAGGTGGTACGCAGTATTTT	CASSSRGGGGTQYF
TRBD2	TRBV27	.	TRBJ2-5	TGTGCCAGCAGTTTGGGCGGGAGTGGGGAAGAGACCCAGTACTTC	CASSLGGSGEETQYF
.	TRBV29-1	.	TRBJ2-1	TGCAGCGTTGAGACCCTACTTGAGCAGTTCTTC	CSVETLLEQFF
TRBD1	TRBV7-8	.	TRBJ2-5	TGTGCCAGCAGCGCCACCGGGACAGAGAAAGAGACCCAGTACTTC	CASSATGTEKETQYF
TRBD2	TRBV14	.	TRBJ2-7	TGTGCCAGCAGCAGCGGACTAGCGGGTCCCGAATTGTCCTACGAGCAGTACTTC	CASSSGLAGPELSYEQYF
TRBD1	TRBV28	.	TRBJ2-7	TGTGCCACCCCGGGACAGGGACACGAGCAGTACTTC	CATPGQGHEQYF
TRBD1	TRBV19	.	TRBJ2-5	TGTGCCAGTAGTACCGGACAGGGGACAGAGGAGACCCAGTACTTC	CASSTGQGTEETQYF
TRBD1	TRBV9	.	TRBJ2-5	TGTGCCAGCAGCGTAGAGGGCAGGGGGCGAGAGACCCAGTACTTC	CASSVEGRGRETQYF
.	TRBV30	once	TRBJ2-6	TGTGCCTGGACCTCCACTACAGGCTTGTCCCACTCTGGGGCCAACGTCCTGACTTTC	CAWTSTTGLSHSGANVLTF